Listed below are T cell receptor beta chains from one sample, sequenced in a study of cytomegalovirus exposure and HLA in healthy donors. The data were produced by immunoSEQ multiplex PCR, yet TCRdb's version contains in-frame clones alone and is incomplete. The data hold 150,000 to 200,000 clones, with around three quarters observed a single time. The sample consisted of PBMCs. These receptor sequences come from a woman in her twenties or thirties in good health and CMV-seronegative. CDR3s include the opening cysteine and the closing phenylalanine or tryptophan. D genes are given only for firm matches. Clone size is shown for a subset of rows, as once, few, many or a class of expanded clone.

J,V,size,D,DNA,CDR3
TRBJ1-1,TRBV5-1,.,.,TGCGCCAGCCGGACAGACTTGAACACTGAAGCTTTCTTT,CASRTDLNTEAFF
TRBJ2-7,TRBV19,.,TRBD2,TGTGCCAGTAGTTTTGCGGGGGGGCCTTACGAGCAGTACTTC,CASSFAGGPYEQYF
TRBJ2-2,TRBV6-1,once,TRBD2,TGTGCCAGCAGTGGGACTAGCGGGGGTCTGCGCGGGGAGCTGTTTTTT,CASSGTSGGLRGELFF
TRBJ2-5,TRBV12-5,.,.,TGTGCTAGTGGGCCCGGTGAGACCCAGTACTTC,CASGPGETQYF
TRBJ1-3,TRBV5-6,.,TRBD1,TGTGCCAGCAGCTTGGGGGGACAGGGGGCAGCTGGAAACACCATATATTTT,CASSLGGQGAAGNTIYF
TRBJ1-5,TRBV29-1,.,.,TGCAGCGTTGCGTCGGGGAGCAATCAGCCCCAGCATTTT,CSVASGSNQPQHF
TRBJ2-1,TRBV11-3,.,.,TGTGCCAGCAGCTTAGGGCGGATCTCCTACAATGAGCAGTTCTTC,CASSLGRISYNEQFF
TRBJ2-1,TRBV10-3,once,.,TGTGCCATCAGTGAGACCCTTCCCAGAGGGGGTGAGCAGTTCTTC,CAISETLPRGGEQFF
TRBJ1-3,TRBV19,.,.,TGTGCCAGTAGTATAGCGGGTATCTCTGGAAACACCATATATTTT,CASSIAGISGNTIYF
TRBJ1-2,TRBV27,.,TRBD1,TGTGCCAGCAGTTTGAACTGGGACAGCCTCATTAGTGGCTACACCTTC,CASSLNWDSLISGYTF
TRBJ1-4,TRBV5-1,.,.,TGCGCCAGCAGCTTTTCTCGGGGTTCTAATGAAAAACTGTTTTTT,CASSFSRGSNEKLFF
TRBJ2-7,TRBV28,once,.,TGTGCCAGCAGTTTGTCGGGGAGGTACGAGCAGTACTTC,CASSLSGRYEQYF
TRBJ1-2,TRBV30,.,TRBD1,TGTGCCTGGAGACTTGGACAGGGCCTAACTAACTATGGCTACACCTTC,CAWRLGQGLTNYGYTF
TRBJ1-1,TRBV7-9,.,TRBD1,TGTGCCAGCAACGTCCCGGGACAGGGGAACACTGAAGCTTTCTTT,CASNVPGQGNTEAFF
TRBJ1-1,TRBV6-5,few,TRBD1,TGTGCCAGCAGAGACAGGGGTGGAACTGAAGCTTTCTTT,CASRDRGGTEAFF
TRBJ2-5,TRBV29-1,.,.,TGCAGCTCCACCAGCGACAGTTGGGTAGCCGAGACCCAGTACTTC,CSSTSDSWVAETQYF
TRBJ1-3,TRBV6-5,.,.,TGTGCCTCAGGCCAGGGAAGCACCATATATTTT,CASGQGSTIYF
TRBJ1-4,TRBV9,few,.,TGTGCCAGCAGCGTAGGCATGGGGAGGCCTCGTAATGAAAAACTGTTTTTT,CASSVGMGRPRNEKLFF
TRBJ2-3,TRBV6-5,.,.,TGTGCCAGCAGTGCAAGCCCTAGCACAGATACGCAGTATTTT,CASSASPSTDTQYF
TRBJ2-2,TRBV5-1,.,.,TGCGCCAGCAGCGCGGGACTTAACACCGGGGAGCTGTTTTTT,CASSAGLNTGELFF